A single sample is the source of the 22 T cell receptor beta chains below, sequenced in a study of shared T cell receptors in the human thymus. Data came from immunoSEQ multiplex PCR; TCRdb stores just in-frame clones and leaves some out. The table shows just under 550,000 clones, with about four fifths occurring only once. The data also belong to a second study, concerning human thymus T cells.

What was sequenced was thymocytes. The receptors come from a boy in the first two years of life with a congenital heart defect.

The CDR3 bases are TGTGCCAGCAGCCTACCTGGGGACAGGGGACCTGTGGGAGATACGCAGTATTTT. Encoded protein: CASSLPGDRGPVGDTQYF. The chain is built from TRBV7-9 and TRBJ2-3, with 10 nucleotides matching TRBD1. CDR3 length equals 18 residues. Germline CDR1 SEHNR, CDR2 FQNEAQ (reference sequence). V shed 5 bases and J 5 bases; nucleotides not matched to a gene: 16.

DNA of the CDR3: TGTGCCAGCAGCACTCTAGCTAGCGGCATCTCCTACGAGCAGTACTTC. Protein sequence: CASSTLASGISYEQYF. The V call is TRBV28, the J call TRBJ2-7; 7 nucleotides line up with TRBD2. The CDR3 spans 16 residues. Germline V gene data show CDR1 as MDHEN and CDR2 as SYDVKM. The V and J ends lost 6 bases and 0 bases, in that order; junction bases with no gene match: 11. The full variable domain, rest sourced from reference TRBV28 and TRBJ2-7, is DVKVTQSSRYLVKRTGEKVFLECVQDMDHENMFWYRQDPGLGLRLIYFSYDVKMKEKGDIPEGYSVSREKKERFSLILESASTNQTSMYLCASSTLASGISYEQYFGPGTRLTVT.

This sequence joins TRBV19 and TRBJ2-1; D call uncertain. This CDR3 has 11 residues. The germline V gene encodes CDR1 LNHDA and CDR2 SQIVND (reference sequence). The germline V and J ends were trimmed by 7 bases and 8 bases, with 9 bases remaining between them. Here the CDR3 DNA reads TGTGCCAGTACCTCTAACGATGAGCAGTTCTTC. This sequence encodes CASTSNDEQFF.

V usage is TRBV2 and J usage is TRBJ2-5; 8 nucleotides agree with TRBD2. In germline, CDR1 is SNHLY, CDR2 FYNNEI. The trim removed 2 bases at V and 2 bases at J, leaving 7 bases unmatched. The CDR3 spans 16 residues. CDR3 in amino acids: CASSETYPSGQETQYF. The CDR3 nucleotides are TGTGCCAGCAGTGAAACTTATCCTAGCGGGCAAGAGACCCAGTACTTC. The variable domain in full, with the rest retrieved from reference TRBV2 and TRBJ2-5, is EPEVTQTPSHQVTQMGQEVILRCVPISNHLYFYWYRQILGQKVEFLVSFYNNEISEKSEIFDDQFSVERPDGSNFTLKIRSTKLEDSAMYFCASSETYPSGQETQYFGPGTRLLVL.

The chain has TRBV7-2 and TRBJ1-2, with 9 bases matching TRBD1. CDR3 length: 15 residues. V was pared by 4 bases and J by 8 bases, with 11 bases of the junction left unmatched. Per germline, CDR1 SGHTA and CDR2 FQGNSA. CDR3 protein: CASSYRDRELRGYTF. Here the CDR3 DNA reads TGTGCCAGCAGCTATAGGGACAGGGAACTGAGGGGCTACACCTTC. Combining the CDR3 with reference TRBV7-2 and TRBJ1-2 gives the whole variable domain GAGVSQSPSNKVTEKGKDVELRCDPISGHTALYWYRQSLGQGLEFLIYFQGNSAPDKSGLPSDRFSAERTGGSVSTLTIQRTQQEDSAVYLCASSYRDRELRGYTFGSGTRLTVV.

This clone was seen just once. The chain recombines TRBV7-2 with TRBJ1-1, with D hard to call. The V end lost 10 bases, the J end lost 3 bases, and 12 bases lay between the germline ends. The CDR3 is 12 amino acids. The V gene's germline CDR1 is SGHTA and CDR2 FQGNSA. Here the CDR3 reads CAILPLDTEAFF. The CDR3 DNA reads as TGTGCCATCCTCCCCTTAGACACTGAAGCTTTCTTT.

The chain is built from TRBV9 and TRBJ2-7; 7 bases are a match to TRBD2. The V segment lost 0 bases and the J segment 3 bases; nucleotides outside the gene matches: 6. The germline gives CDR1 SGDLS, CDR2 YYNGEE. The CDR3 extends over 15 amino acids. The CDR3 bases are TGTGCCAGCAGCGTAGGCCCTGGGAGGGGCTACGAGCAGTACTTC. Translation: CASSVGPGRGYEQYF.

The chain employs TRBV15 and TRBJ2-2; 8 bases match TRBD2. CDR1 and CDR2 from the germline V gene are LNHNV and YYDKDF (reference sequence). After removal of 5 bases from V and 4 bases from J, the junction contained 9 bases not matched to a gene. The CDR3 length is 16 residues. The CDR3 spells CATSPAGGEATGELFF. The CDR3 DNA reads TGTGCCACCAGCCCCGCCGGGGGGGAGGCCACCGGGGAGCTGTTTTTT. The whole variable domain, remainder taken from reference TRBV15 and TRBJ2-2, is DAMVIQNPRYQVTQFGKPVTLSCSQTLNHNVMYWYQQKSSQAPKLLFHYYDKDFNNEADTPDNFQSRRPNTSFCFLDIRSPGLGDTAMYLCATSPAGGEATGELFFGEGSRLTVL.

The CDR3 reads CASSENGAGVGANVLTF. The CDR3 DNA reads TGTGCCAGCAGTGAAAACGGGGCAGGGGTTGGGGCCAACGTCCTGACTTTC. The rearrangement links TRBV25-1 to TRBJ2-6, with D tentatively TRBD1 (6 bases). The CDR3 is 17 amino acids. Trimming took 2 bases from V and 3 from J, leaving 14 bases between them. The germline V gene encodes CDR1 MGHDK and CDR2 SYGVNS.

V and J are TRBV11-1 and TRBJ2-3; 9 nucleotides match TRBD1. Germline loops: CDR1 SGHAT, CDR2 FQDESV (reference sequence). The CDR3 covers 17 residues. The V gene end was trimmed by 2 bases and the J gene end by 0 bases; junction bases not matched to a gene: 6. CDR3 nucleotides: TGTGCCAGCAGCTTACCGGGACAGGGAGGTAGCACAGATACGCAGTATTTT. Translation: CASSLPGQGGSTDTQYF.

The chain has TRBV6-1 and TRBJ1-2, with 10 bases that match TRBD1. Trimming took 5 bases from V and 7 from J; bases not matched to a gene: 10. Germline V gene lookup returns CDR1 MNHNS and CDR2 SASEGT. CDR3 length equals 15 residues. CDR3 protein: CASSKPGQGHGGYTF. CDR3 in DNA: TGTGCCAGCAGTAAACCGGGACAGGGGCACGGTGGCTACACCTTC.

This rearrangement joins TRBV27 to TRBJ1-5; a possible D gene is TRBD1 (5 bases). Germline V gene lookup returns CDR1 MNHEY and CDR2 SMNVEV (reference sequence). This CDR3 contains 15 residues. The DNA for the CDR3 is TGTGCAGCAGGGCCCGGTCCCTATAGCAATCAGCCCCAGCATTTT. Translating it yields CAAGPGPYSNQPQHF.

This chain connects TRBV25-1 to TRBJ2-5; D unresolved. The germline CDR1 and CDR2 sequences are MGHDK and SYGVNS. V was clipped by 1 base and J by 2 bases, with 11 bases between them. The CDR3 has 15 amino acids. The chain's CDR3 is CASSEFQTSQETQYF. The CDR3 DNA reads TGTGCCAGCAGTGAATTTCAGACTTCGCAAGAGACCCAGTACTTC. The complete variable domain, with remaining parts taken from reference TRBV25-1 and TRBJ2-5, reads EADIYQTPRYLVIGTGKKITLECSQTMGHDKMYWYQQDPGMELHLIHYSYGVNSTEKGDLSSESTVSRIRTEHFPLTLESARPSHTSQYLCASSEFQTSQETQYFGPGTRLLVL.

This chain links TRBV7-7 with TRBJ2-7; 12 bases are a match to TRBD2. V lost 5 bases to trimming and J lost 2 bases; unmatched junction nucleotides: 4. The germline CDR1 and CDR2 sequences are SSHAT and FNYEAQ (reference sequence). This CDR3 spans 15 amino acids. CDR3 amino acids: CASSQGLAGAYEQYF. The CDR3 region has the DNA TGTGCCAGCAGCCAGGGACTAGCGGGCGCCTACGAGCAGTACTTC.

The V gene is TRBV19, the J gene TRBJ1-3; possibly TRBD1 for D (5 bases). The CDR3 totals 16 residues. With 4 bases removed from V and 0 bases from J, the gap between germline ends came to 13 bases. The V gene's germline CDR1 is LNHDA and CDR2 SQIVND (reference sequence). The CDR3 here is CASSTRPDTSGNTIYF. The CDR3 bases are TGTGCCAGTAGTACCAGACCGGACACCTCTGGAAACACCATATATTTT.

This sequence joins TRBV15 and TRBJ1-3, with D unclear. Deletions cut 1 base from V and 2 bases from J, with 30 bases between. The CDR3 spans 22 residues. The germline CDR1 and CDR2 sequences are LNHNV and YYDKDF (reference sequence). The CDR3 is CATSRVRLSSAWRIVTGNTIYF. The CDR3 coding sequence is TGTGCCACCAGCAGAGTTCGCCTTTCCTCGGCCTGGAGAATCGTGACTGGAAACACCATATATTTT.

About this clone itself: At one boundary the junction diverges from the germline segment, which might be a read error. The CDR3, as DNA: TGTGCCAGCAGTTCGGGGACTGTCAGGAACTTC. This codes for CASSSGTVRNF. This chain joins TRBV27 and TRBJ2-7; perhaps TRBD2 as D (6 bases). Germline CDR1 is MNHEY and CDR2 is SMNVEV (reference sequence). This CDR3 spans 11 amino acids.

The CDR3: CASSPSRPPLAGVGETQYF. The CDR3, as DNA: TGTGCCAGCAGCCCATCCCGGCCCCCACTAGCGGGAGTGGGAGAGACCCAGTACTTC. V is TRBV7-2 and J is TRBJ2-5; the match to TRBD2 covers 11 bases. The germline CDR1 and CDR2 sequences are SGHTA and FQGNSA. The CDR3 covers 19 residues. Trimming took 5 bases from V and 4 from J; bases not matched to a gene: 18. The variable domain in full, completed from reference TRBV7-2 and TRBJ2-5, reads GAGVSQSPSNKVTEKGKDVELRCDPISGHTALYWYRQSLGQGLEFLIYFQGNSAPDKSGLPSDRFSAERTGGSVSTLTIQRTQQEDSAVYLCASSPSRPPLAGVGETQYFGPGTRLLVL.

This sequence joins TRBV5-5 and TRBJ2-7; TRBD2 aligns across 11 bases. V dropped 6 bases and J dropped 3; count of bases not matched to a gene: 8. Looked up from germline, CDR1 is SGHKS and CDR2 is YYEKEE (reference sequence). The CDR3 spans 15 residues. The CDR3 DNA is TGTGCCAGCACCCCGGGTAGCGGGAGGGTCTACGAGCAGTACTTC. The encoded protein is CASTPGSGRVYEQYF.

The chain combines TRBV2 with TRBJ2-5; TRBD2 matches 9 bases. Trimming cost V 1 base and J 0 bases; bases outside gene matches: 3. CDR3 length: 16 amino acids. Per the germline V gene, CDR1 is SNHLY and CDR2 is FYNNEI. Written as DNA, the CDR3 is TGTGCCAGCAGTGAAGGGCTAGCGGGGAACCAAGAGACCCAGTACTTC. Protein product: CASSEGLAGNQETQYF.

The chain combines TRBV4-3 with TRBJ2-1, with D maybe TRBD1 (6 bases). Germline loops: CDR1 LGHNA, CDR2 YSLEER. The CDR3 loop spans 17 amino acids. V dropped 0 bases and J dropped 3 bases, with 15 bases sitting between them. In DNA form, the CDR3 reads TGCGCCAGCAGCCAAGATCGGTCCTTCAGGGGCTACAATGAGCAGTTCTTC. Protein sequence: CASSQDRSFRGYNEQFF.

The V gene is TRBV4-2, the J gene TRBJ1-4; D is perhaps TRBD1 (5 bases). Germline V gene sequence: CDR1 LGHNA, CDR2 YNFKEQ. V was clipped by 4 bases and J by 7 bases, with 16 bases between them. The length of the CDR3 is 15 residues. CDR3 in amino acids: CASSPGGGKSEKLFF. CDR3 bases: TGTGCCAGCAGCCCCGGCGGGGGGAAAAGTGAAAAACTGTTTTTT.